This T cell receptor beta chain originates from a study of neurological immune-mediated disorders. This clonotype came up a few times. Its cognate antigen is unknown. CDR3 length equals 16 residues. Germline V CDR1 and CDR2: SGHVS, FQNEAQ. Trimming took 4 bases from V and 0 from J; bases not matched to a gene: 5. Overall study findings and caveats: HTLV-1-associated myelopathy ranked highest for TCR clonal expansion and multiple sclerosis lowest, beneath healthy controls.

TCRdb fed the 5' RACE reads into MiXCR, producing one record per CDR3 protein. Seen here are approximately 46,000 distinct CDR3 sequences, 10% observed once, and the top ten hold roughly 5.2%. Sequenced sample: PBMCs. This clonotype was obtained from a man between 65 and 85 years old with HTLV-1-associated myelopathy (HAM/TSP). The chain recombines TRBV7-8 with TRBJ2-7; 11 bases fit TRBD2. The CDR3 DNA reads TGTGCCAGCAGCTCGTCCGGGACTAGCGGCTCCTACGAGCAGTACTTC. Its protein is CASSSSGTSGSYEQYF.